One sample yielded the 24 T cell receptor beta chains listed below, sequenced in a study of T cells in Graves' hyperthyroidism and ophthalmopathy. RNA transcripts were the template for amplifying TCR beta CDR3 regions. The HTBI primer set was used in a first-round RT-PCR of the TCR CDR3. TCRdb re-called the multiplex PCR reads through MiXCR, storing one row per CDR3 protein. The sample lists approximately 400,000 distinct CDR3 sequences, approximately 17% occurring once. The sequencing input was blood. The receptors stem from a young man with Graves' ophthalmopathy.

Ten or more counts support this clonotype. The gene calls are TRBV12-3 or TRBV12-4 and TRBJ1-2, with D uncertain. There are 14 residues in the CDR3. V lost 0 bases and J 4 bases, leaving 9 bases between the germline ends. DNA of the CDR3: TGTGCCAGCAGTTTAGCGCGGGAGACCTATGGCTACACCTTC. This translates into CASSLARETYGYTF.

The chain uses TRBV6-2 or TRBV6-3 and TRBJ2-2; D possibly uses TRBD1 or TRBD2 (7 bases each). Trimming left V 2 bases short and J 3 bases short, with 13 bases between. The CDR3 has 16 amino acids. Per the germline V gene, CDR1 is MNHEY and CDR2 is SVGEGT. This CDR3 is CASSYIAGGDTGELFF. DNA for the CDR3: TGTGCCAGCAGTTACATAGCAGGGGGGGACACCGGGGAGCTGTTTTTT.

The table lists this clonotype with a few counts. V usage is TRBV4-1 and J usage is TRBJ2-3; TRBD2 matches 7 bases. The CDR3 spans 15 residues. V was pared by 3 bases and J by 2 bases, with 5 bases of the junction left unmatched. Germline CDR1 is MGHRA and CDR2 is YSYEKL. The DNA for the CDR3 is TGCGCCAGCAGCCAGGGCGCGGGGGTCACAGATACGCAGTATTTT. It yields the protein CASSQGAGVTDTQYF.

The sample holds many counts of this clonotype. The V call is TRBV11-2, the J call TRBJ1-5, with D uncertain. The germline V and J ends were trimmed by 0 bases and 4 bases, with 4 bases remaining between them. The length of the CDR3 is 13 residues. Germline V gene sequence: CDR1 SGHAT, CDR2 FQNNGV. CDR3 residues: CASSLDWNQPQHF. Written as DNA, the CDR3 is TGTGCCAGCAGCTTAGATTGGAATCAGCCCCAGCATTTT.

The rearrangement links TRBV5-8 to TRBJ1-1, with D perhaps matching TRBD1 (6 bases). The V end was cut by 5 bases, the J end by 0 bases, with 17 bases between. Looked up from germline, CDR1 is SGHTS and CDR2 is YDEGEE. This CDR3 contains 16 residues. For the CDR3, the DNA is TGTGCCAGCAGTCTGGCAGGGGACACCATGAACACTGAAGCTTTCTTT. Protein: CASSLAGDTMNTEAFF.

The rearrangement joins TRBV5-1 to TRBJ1-2; 7 nucleotides match TRBD1. In germline, CDR1 is SGHRS, CDR2 YFSETQ. V lost 0 bases to trimming and J lost 8 bases; unmatched junction nucleotides: 10. CDR3 length: 15 amino acids. The CDR3 DNA reads as TGCGCCAGCAGCTTGGGGCAGGGGGAATCCGGCGGCTACACCTTC. It is translated as CASSLGQGESGGYTF.

This clonotype was recorded a few times. The genes are TRBV29-1 and TRBJ1-2; D is ambiguous. The length of the CDR3 is 10 residues. The germline V gene has CDR1 SQVTM and CDR2 ANQGSEA. Trimming took 4 bases from V and 8 from J, leaving 8 bases between them. CDR3 sequence reads: CSVGSPGYTF. DNA of the CDR3: TGCAGCGTTGGATCCCCAGGCTACACCTTC.

This chain joins TRBV19 and TRBJ2-1, with 10 bases fitting TRBD2. The CDR3 has 16 residues. The trim removed 3 bases at V and 8 bases at J, leaving 10 bases unmatched. The germline CDR1 and CDR2 sequences are LNHDA and SQIVND (reference sequence). CDR3 region: CASSILGSGGLDEQFF. The CDR3 coding sequence is TGTGCCAGTAGTATCTTGGGTAGCGGGGGGCTCGATGAGCAGTTCTTC.

This clonotype was observed a few times. The rearrangement links TRBV5-5 to TRBJ2-7; the match to TRBD2 covers 7 bases. This CDR3 spans 15 amino acids. V dropped 4 bases and J dropped 3; count of bases not matched to a gene: 10. The V gene's germline CDR1 is SGHKS and CDR2 YYEKEE (reference sequence). The CDR3, as DNA: TGTGCCAGCAGCCGCGGGGGTGCCGGGGGCTACGAGCAGTACTTC. As protein: CASSRGGAGGYEQYF.

This clonotype showed up just a few times. The V call is TRBV5-1, the J call TRBJ1-3; D perhaps matches TRBD1 (6 bases). The CDR3 is 14 residues long. Germline V gene data show CDR1 as SGHRS and CDR2 as YFSETQ. V was cut by 0 bases and J by 8 bases, with 12 bases left in between. In DNA, the CDR3 is TGCGCCAGCAGCTTGGGGGGGCTCTTGGACACCATATATTTT. Protein: CASSLGGLLDTIYF.

This clonotype was detected ten times or more. The chain joins TRBV12-3 or TRBV12-4 to TRBJ1-5; D is uncertain. This CDR3 has 14 residues. V was clipped by 5 bases and J by 0 bases, with 8 bases between them. The CDR3 DNA sequence: TGTGCCAGCAGTCCCGATTATAGCAATCAGCCCCAGCATTTT. It encodes CASSPDYSNQPQHF.

The chain is built from TRBV14 and TRBJ1-2; D ambiguous. The germline gives CDR1 SGHDN, CDR2 FVKESK. The length of the CDR3 is 15 residues. Trimming left V 0 bases short and J 2 bases short, with 10 bases between. DNA for the CDR3: TGTGCCAGCAGCCAAGAGTCCTGGCGGAACTATGGCTACACCTTC. The encoded protein is CASSQESWRNYGYTF.

Ten or more counts support this clonotype. This chain links TRBV20-1 with TRBJ1-1, with 9 bases fitting TRBD1. Per the germline V gene, CDR1 is DFQATT and CDR2 is SNEGSKA (reference sequence). V gave up 4 bases and J gave up 6 bases; unmatched junction bases: 3. This CDR3 is 12 amino acids long. The CDR3 DNA follows: TGCAGTGCTACAAGACAGGGGGCTGAAGCTTTCTTT. It yields the protein CSATRQGAEAFF.

The rearrangement links TRBV7-9 to TRBJ2-7; TRBD2 aligns across 9 bases. After removal of 6 bases from V and 7 bases from J, the junction contained 13 bases not matched to a gene. Per the germline V gene, CDR1 is SEHNR and CDR2 is FQNEAQ (reference sequence). The CDR3 extends over 15 amino acids. The CDR3 is CASSRDSSGDWEQYF. The CDR3 DNA reads TGTGCCAGCAGTCGGGACTCTAGCGGGGACTGGGAGCAGTACTTC.

This clonotype was detected ten times or more. The gene calls are TRBV20-1 and TRBJ2-7; D is possibly TRBD1 (6 bases). Germline CDR1 DFQATT, CDR2 SNEGSKA (reference sequence). The CDR3 consists of 14 residues. V was shortened by 6 bases and J by 3 bases, with 18 bases between the two germline ends. CDR3 amino acids: CSAPKRGGGYEQYF. The CDR3 DNA follows: TGCAGTGCCCCAAAAAGAGGGGGTGGCTACGAGCAGTACTTC.

About this clonotype itself: This may be a read error: a much more frequent sequence differs by one nucleotide. V gene TRBV6-1 combines with J gene TRBJ2-1, with 8 bases aligning to TRBD2. This CDR3 is built from 15 residues. Germline V gene lookup returns CDR1 MNHNS and CDR2 SASEGT. The trim removed 4 bases at V and 7 bases at J, leaving 9 bases unmatched. The CDR3 nucleotides are TGTGCCAGCAGTGGAAGCGCCGGGGGGGTAAATGAGCAGTTCTTC. Translated, it gives CASSGSAGGVNEQFF.

This clonotype showed up just a few times. The V gene is TRBV13, the J gene TRBJ2-1; possible D gene TRBD2, 6 bases. Germline values: CDR1 PRHDT, CDR2 FYEKMQ (reference sequence). This CDR3 has 16 residues. V was clipped by 5 bases and J by 6 bases, with 20 bases between them. CDR3 sequence (DNA): TGTGCCAGCAGCAAAGAAGGGGAGCGGGTGGTCAATGAGCAGTTCTTC. Its protein is CASSKEGERVVNEQFF.

This clonotype was seen a handful of times. The chain couples TRBV4-1 to TRBJ2-7; 9 bases are a match to TRBD2. CDR1 MGHRA and CDR2 YSYEKL come from the germline V gene. Germline trimming cut 1 base from V and 6 bases from J; bases unmatched to any gene: 7. The CDR3 sequence is 15 residues long. CDR3 sequence (DNA): TGCGCCAGCAGCCAAGCGGGCGGGGGGGCAATCGAGCAGTACTTC. It is translated as CASSQAGGGAIEQYF.

Notes on this clonotype: This clone may be a read error of a much larger clone one base away. The rearrangement joins TRBV2 to TRBJ2-7; 9 bases fit TRBD1. CDR1 and CDR2 (germline): SNHLY, FYNNEI. The CDR3 is 13 residues long. V lost 8 bases, J lost 7 bases, and 9 bases stayed unmatched. Here the CDR3 DNA reads TGTGCCAGCTCTCATCCGGGACAGGGAGAGCAGTACTTC. Its translation: CASSHPGQGEQYF.

In its sample, this clonotype was seen many times. The V and J genes are TRBV5-1 and TRBJ1-5, with D possibly matching TRBD1 (5 bases). Germline V CDR1 and CDR2: SGHRS, YFSETQ. There are 15 residues in the CDR3. Trimming took off 5 bases at V and 7 bases at J, with 19 bases between the two ends. The CDR3 region is CASRPAPGQGQPQHF. DNA of the CDR3: TGCGCCAGCAGGCCAGCCCCAGGGCAAGGACAGCCCCAGCATTTT.

In the case of this clonotype: Its ends do not fully match the called genes, so a read error is possible. The V and J genes are TRBV18 and TRBJ1-1, with TRBD1 identical over 8 bases. The CDR3 extends over 17 amino acids. Germline CDR1 reads KGHSH; CDR2 reads LQKENI. CDR3 protein: CASSPQRLTGANTGAFF. CDR3 in DNA: TGTGCCAGCTCACCCCAGAGGCTGACAGGGGCGAACACTGGAGCTTTCTTT.

Only a few counts were recorded for this clonotype. V gene TRBV12-3 or TRBV12-4 combines with J gene TRBJ2-5; the match to TRBD1 covers 10 bases. The CDR3 runs to 15 residues. Trimming removed 3 bases from V and 5 bases from J; junction bases left unmatched: 6. The CDR3 sequence: CASSFRTGGWETQYF. DNA for the CDR3: TGTGCCAGCAGTTTCCGGACAGGGGGGTGGGAGACCCAGTACTTC.

This clonotype was counted between two and nine times. V gene TRBV5-6 combines with J gene TRBJ2-7; 10 positions agree with TRBD1. The length of the CDR3 is 15 residues. Germline V lookup: CDR1 SGHDT, CDR2 YYEEEE. The V segment lost 4 bases and the J segment 0 bases; nucleotides outside the gene matches: 4. The chain's CDR3 is CASSTWTGGSYEQYF. The CDR3 DNA reads as TGTGCCAGCAGCACGTGGACAGGGGGCTCCTACGAGCAGTACTTC.

This rearrangement joins TRBV7-9 to TRBJ1-2; D is unresolved. This CDR3 contains 14 residues. Trimming removed 0 bases from V and 6 bases from J, with 11 bases in between. Germline assignment: CDR1 SEHNR and CDR2 FQNEAQ (reference sequence). CDR3 sequence reads: CASSLALWVDGYTF. The CDR3 coding sequence is TGTGCCAGCAGCTTAGCGCTATGGGTTGATGGCTACACCTTC.